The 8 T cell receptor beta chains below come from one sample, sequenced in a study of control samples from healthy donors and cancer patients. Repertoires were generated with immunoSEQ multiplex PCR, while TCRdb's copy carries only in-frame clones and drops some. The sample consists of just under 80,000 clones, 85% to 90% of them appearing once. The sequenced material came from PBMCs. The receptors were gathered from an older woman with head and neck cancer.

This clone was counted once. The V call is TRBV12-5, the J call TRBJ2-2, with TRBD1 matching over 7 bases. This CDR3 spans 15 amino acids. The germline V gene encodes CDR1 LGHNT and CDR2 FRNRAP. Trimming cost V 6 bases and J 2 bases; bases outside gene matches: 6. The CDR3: CASGTQGTNTGELFF. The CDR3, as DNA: TGTGCTAGTGGGACACAGGGGACCAACACCGGGGAGCTGTTTTTT.

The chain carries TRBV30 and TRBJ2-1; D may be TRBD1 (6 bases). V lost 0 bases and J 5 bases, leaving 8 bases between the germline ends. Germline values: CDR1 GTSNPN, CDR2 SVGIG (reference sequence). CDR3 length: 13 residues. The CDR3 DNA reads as TGTGCCTGGAGTGTAGCAGGGGACAATGAGCAGTTCTTC. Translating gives CAWSVAGDNEQFF.

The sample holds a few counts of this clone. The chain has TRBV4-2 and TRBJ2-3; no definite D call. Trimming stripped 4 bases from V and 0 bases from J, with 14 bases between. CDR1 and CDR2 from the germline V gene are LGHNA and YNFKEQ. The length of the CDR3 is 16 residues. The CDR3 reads CASSPRSFPSTDTQYF. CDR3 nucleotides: TGTGCCAGCAGCCCCCGTTCCTTCCCTAGCACAGATACGCAGTATTTT.

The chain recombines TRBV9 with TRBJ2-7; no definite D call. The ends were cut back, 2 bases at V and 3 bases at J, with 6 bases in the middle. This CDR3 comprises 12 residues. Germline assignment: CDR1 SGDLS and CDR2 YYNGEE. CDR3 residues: CASSVEGYEQYF. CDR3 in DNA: TGTGCCAGCAGCGTGGAAGGCTACGAGCAGTACTTC.

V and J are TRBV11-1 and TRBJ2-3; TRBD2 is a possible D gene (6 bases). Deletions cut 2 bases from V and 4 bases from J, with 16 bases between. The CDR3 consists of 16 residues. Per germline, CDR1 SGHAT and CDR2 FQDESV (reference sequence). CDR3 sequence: CASSLILRGLPDTQYF. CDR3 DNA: TGTGCCAGCAGCTTAATACTACGGGGACTTCCAGATACGCAGTATTTT.

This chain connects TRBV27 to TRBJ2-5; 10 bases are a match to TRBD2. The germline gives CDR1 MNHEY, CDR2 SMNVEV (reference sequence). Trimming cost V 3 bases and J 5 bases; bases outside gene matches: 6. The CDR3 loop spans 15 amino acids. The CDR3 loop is CASSFWTSGLETQYF. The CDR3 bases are TGTGCCAGCAGTTTTTGGACTAGCGGATTGGAGACCCAGTACTTC.

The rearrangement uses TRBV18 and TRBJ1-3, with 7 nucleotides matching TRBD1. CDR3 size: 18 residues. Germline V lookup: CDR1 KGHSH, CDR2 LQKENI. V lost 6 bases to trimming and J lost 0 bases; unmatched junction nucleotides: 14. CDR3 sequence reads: CASSPGTVILSSGNTIYF. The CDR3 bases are TGTGCCAGCTCTCCAGGGACAGTGATCTTGAGCTCTGGAAACACCATATATTTT. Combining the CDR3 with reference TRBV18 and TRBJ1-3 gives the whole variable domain NAGVMQNPRHLVRRRGQEARLRCSPMKGHSHVYWYRQLPEEGLKFMVYLQKENIIDESGMPKERFSAEFPKEGPSILRIQQVVRGDSAAYFCASSPGTVILSSGNTIYFGEGSWLTVV.

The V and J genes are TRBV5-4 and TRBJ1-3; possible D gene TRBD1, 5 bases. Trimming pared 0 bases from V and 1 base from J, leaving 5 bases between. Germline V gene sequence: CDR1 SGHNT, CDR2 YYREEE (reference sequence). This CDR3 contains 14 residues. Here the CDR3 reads CASSLEGSGNTIYF. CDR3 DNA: TGTGCCAGCAGCTTGGAGGGGTCTGGAAACACCATATATTTT.